This T cell receptor (beta chain) was sequenced for a study of human T cells and chemical hapten exposure. Study-level background: Largely, small differences in pooled library volume made per-sample TCR yields vary.

Germline V gives CDR1 SNHLY, CDR2 FYNNEI. Trimming cost V 3 bases and J 6 bases, with 3 bases left between them. The CDR3 is made up of 10 amino acids. As to time point: healthy volunteer bleed at 2 weeks. Unfractionated whole blood yielded the extracted total RNA. The authors' processing: From about 22,000 to 700,000 TCRs were found per sample, with a median of roughly 89,000. TCRdb passed the RACE reads through MiXCR, listing each CDR3 protein once. The V and J calls, along with clone size, are taken from TCRdb and not from the paper's own processing. The sample lists some 120,000 distinct CDR3 sequences, about 9.4% occurring once.

This chain links TRBV2 with TRBJ2-7; D is undetermined. The specimen sequenced was whole blood. The receptor was derived from a male donor in good health. Some clones in this sample may be carry-over from other donors' samples. CDR3 protein: CASSDTEQYF. As DNA, the CDR3 is TGTGCCAGCAGTGACACCGAGCAGTACTTC.